A single sample gave rise to the 8 T cell receptor beta chains below, sequenced in a study of neurological immune-mediated disorders. Each CDR3 protein gets one entry after TCRdb re-called the 5' RACE reads with MiXCR. The sample lists tens of thousands of distinct CDR3 sequences; approximately 2.4% were seen once. Sequencing was carried out using PBMCs. The receptors were sampled from a woman in her 30s with multiple sclerosis.

At least ten counts were recorded for this clonotype. The rearrangement uses TRBV9 and TRBJ2-2; 14 bases match TRBD2. Germline values: CDR1 SGDLS, CDR2 YYNGEE. Trimming cost V 3 bases and J 7 bases; bases outside gene matches: 5. There are 16 residues in the CDR3. CDR3 region: CASSAGTSGRGGELFF. In nucleotides, the CDR3 is TGTGCCAGCAGCGCTGGGACTAGCGGGAGAGGCGGGGAGCTGTTTTTT.

At least ten counts were recorded for this clonotype. The chain joins TRBV5-1 to TRBJ1-1, with no clear D. Trimming took off 4 bases at V and 0 bases at J, with 13 bases between the two ends. The germline V gene encodes CDR1 SGHRS and CDR2 YFSETQ. The CDR3 runs to 15 residues. The CDR3 nucleotides read TGCGCCAGCAGCGAACAAAGTAGAATGAACACTGAAGCTTTCTTT. This translates into CASSEQSRMNTEAFF. The full variable domain, in which reference TRBV5-1 and TRBJ1-1 provide the parts outside the CDR3, is KAGVTQTPRYLIKTRGQQVTLSCSPISGHRSVSWYQQTPGQGLQFLFEYFSETQRNKGNFPGRFSGRQFSNSRSEMNVSTLELGDSALYLCASSEQSRMNTEAFFGQGTRLTVV.

This clonotype appeared many times. CDR3 in amino acids: CASSQTGETFF. The CDR3 nucleotides read TGTGCCAGCAGCCAGACAGGGGAAACTTTCTTT. The rearrangement joins TRBV7-9 to TRBJ1-1, with TRBD1 matching over 8 bases. V shed 5 bases, J shed 12 bases, and the junction held 5 bases outside the gene matches. The CDR3 extends over 11 amino acids. Per germline, CDR1 SEHNR and CDR2 FQNEAQ (reference sequence).

This clonotype was seen many times. The chain employs TRBV3-1 and TRBJ2-3; TRBD1 matches at 7 bases. This CDR3 comprises 16 residues. Germline CDR1 LGHDT, CDR2 YNNKEL (reference sequence). V lost 4 bases, J lost 2 bases, and 9 bases stayed unmatched. The CDR3 DNA reads as TGTGCCAGCAGCCCGATGTCCGGGACAGTCACAGATACGCAGTATTTT. This sequence encodes CASSPMSGTVTDTQYF.

This clonotype was observed at least ten times. The V call is TRBV19, the J call TRBJ2-7; tentative D call: TRBD1 (6 bases). Germline V gives CDR1 LNHDA, CDR2 SQIVND (reference sequence). The V end lost 3 bases, the J end lost 0 bases, and 18 bases lay between the germline ends. This CDR3 has 17 amino acids. In nucleotides, the CDR3 is TGTGCCAGTAGTATTAACCCTGGACAGTGGAGCTCCTACGAGCAGTACTTC. The encoded protein is CASSINPGQWSSYEQYF.

This clonotype appeared many times. This sequence joins TRBV29-1 and TRBJ2-1, with D possibly TRBD1 on 6 matching bases. The germline V gene encodes CDR1 SQVTM and CDR2 ANQGSEA. This CDR3 contains 15 residues. The V gene lost 1 base and the J gene lost 0 bases, with 10 bases spanning the gap. The CDR3 loop is CSVEGQGGSYNEQFF. The CDR3 DNA follows: TGCAGCGTTGAAGGTCAAGGGGGCTCCTACAATGAGCAGTTCTTC.

This clonotype came up many times. The chain carries TRBV7-2 and TRBJ2-3, with D possibly TRBD2 on 6 matching bases. Trimming removed 3 bases from V and 6 bases from J, with 19 bases in between. The CDR3 is made up of 16 amino acids. Germline CDR1 and CDR2: SGHTA and FQGNSA. This chain's CDR3 is CASSLIPSGSVDTQYF. CDR3 nucleotide sequence: TGTGCCAGCAGCTTGATCCCGAGCGGGTCGGTCGATACGCAGTATTTT.

Ten or more counts support this clonotype. V usage is TRBV3-1 and J usage is TRBJ2-7, with D perhaps matching TRBD1 (6 bases). The V end was cut by 0 bases, the J end by 6 bases, with 15 bases between. Germline-derived CDR1 and CDR2 are LGHDT and YNNKEL (reference sequence). The CDR3 length is 15 residues. CDR3 coding DNA: TGTGCCAGCAGCCAAGATGCAGGGGCAGATCCCGAGCAGTACTTC. It is translated as CASSQDAGADPEQYF.